These 8 T cell receptor beta chains originate from one sample sequenced in a study of cytomegalovirus exposure and HLA in healthy donors (dated by TCRdb to the late 2010s). The protocol used for the library was the immunoSEQ multiplex PCR assay. TCRdb holds this immuneACCESS table with in-frame rearrangements only. Some clones are missing; in checked studies, unresolved V genes explain under half, and the rest has no known cause. This sample lists some 170,000 clones; approximately 89% were detected once. Clones ranked in the top ten supply more than 3.5% of the sample. Specimen: PBMCs. These TCRs come from a young man in good health and CMV-seropositive.

The chain combines TRBV19 with TRBJ2-7; 9 bases fit TRBD2. The V gene end was trimmed by 3 bases and the J gene end by 5 bases; junction bases not matched to a gene: 8. The CDR3 has 15 residues. Germline assignment: CDR1 LNHDA and CDR2 SQIVND (reference sequence). The CDR3 protein is CASSIIAGESNEQYF. CDR3 nucleotides: TGTGCCAGTAGTATTATAGCGGGAGAGAGCAACGAGCAGTACTTC.

The V call is TRBV18, the J call TRBJ2-1; 7 nucleotides agree with TRBD1. The junction had 10 bases not matched to a gene; V was cut back by 5 bases and J by 3 bases. There are 16 residues in the CDR3. The V gene's germline CDR1 is KGHSH and CDR2 LQKENI. For the CDR3, the DNA is TGTGCCAGCTCAACCCGACAGGGTCGAGACTACAATGAGCAGTTCTTC. Residues: CASSTRQGRDYNEQFF.

The rearrangement joins TRBV5-6 to TRBJ1-3; D remains ambiguous. CDR3 length: 14 amino acids. Deletions cut 0 bases from V and 3 bases from J, with 7 bases between. The germline V gene has CDR1 SGHDT and CDR2 YYEEEE. CDR3 sequence reads: CASSLVAGGNTIYF. The DNA of the CDR3 is TGTGCCAGCAGCTTGGTGGCAGGTGGAAACACCATATATTTT.

The rearrangement links TRBV5-1 to TRBJ2-7; D is possibly TRBD1 (5 bases). V dropped 2 bases and J dropped 0 bases, with 9 bases sitting between them. The germline gives CDR1 SGHRS, CDR2 YFSETQ. This CDR3 region has 14 residues. CDR3 residues: CASSFDSASYEQYF. The DNA for the CDR3 is TGCGCCAGCAGCTTCGACAGTGCCTCCTACGAGCAGTACTTC.

The genes are TRBV28 and TRBJ1-4; 12 bases match TRBD1. V lost 4 bases, J lost 4 bases, and 10 bases stayed unmatched. There are 18 residues in the CDR3. Looked up from germline, CDR1 is MDHEN and CDR2 is SYDVKM. As DNA, the CDR3 is TGTGCCAGCAGTTCCCCTCCGGGACAGGGGGCGGGTAATGAAAAACTGTTTTTT. Translated: CASSSPPGQGAGNEKLFF.

V usage is TRBV4-1 and J usage is TRBJ2-2; possible D gene TRBD2, 5 bases. CDR3 length: 17 residues. Germline V gives CDR1 MGHRA, CDR2 YSYEKL. Trimming stripped 0 bases from V and 6 bases from J, with 17 bases between. CDR3: CASSQDLAPAGAGELFF. CDR3 in DNA: TGCGCCAGCAGCCAAGATCTGGCTCCCGCCGGGGCCGGGGAGCTGTTTTTT.

The chain is built from TRBV19 and TRBJ1-1; 8 positions agree with TRBD1. The CDR3 extends over 15 amino acids. Looked up from germline, CDR1 is LNHDA and CDR2 is SQIVND (reference sequence). Trimming took 4 bases from V and 0 from J; bases not matched to a gene: 4. The DNA for the CDR3 is TGTGCCAGTAGTACCAGACAGGGGATGAACACTGAAGCTTTCTTT. Its protein product is CASSTRQGMNTEAFF.

The chain has TRBV28 and TRBJ1-1; TRBD1 matches 7 bases. CDR3 length equals 11 residues. Germline-derived CDR1 and CDR2 are MDHEN and SYDVKM. The V gene end was trimmed by 8 bases and the J gene end by 6 bases; junction bases not matched to a gene: 3. The chain's CDR3 is CASGQAPEAFF. DNA of the CDR3: TGTGCCAGCGGACAGGCCCCTGAAGCTTTCTTT. Combining the CDR3 with reference TRBV28 and TRBJ1-1 gives the whole variable domain DVKVTQSSRYLVKRTGEKVFLECVQDMDHENMFWYRQDPGLGLRLIYFSYDVKMKEKGDIPEGYSVSREKKERFSLILESASTNQTSMYLCASGQAPEAFFGQGTRLTVV.